The clone carrying this TCR beta chain was counted ten times or more. What it recognizes is unknown. Trimming cost V 1 base and J 4 bases, with 10 bases left between them. Germline V CDR1 and CDR2: DFQATT, SNEGSKA (reference sequence). This CDR3 region has 13 residues. These data originate in a study of T cells in Graves' hyperthyroidism and ophthalmopathy. Whole-study results and caveats: A model of 13 V-J features distinguished ophthalmopathy from stable hyperthyroidism. The model's output predicted ophthalmopathy at a median of 6.5 months prior to onset.

Clinicians diagnosed patients from clinical symptoms, serum thyroxine and TRAb, thyroid ultrasound and orbital computed tomography. Out of 10 ml of fresh peripheral blood came the PBMCs. TCR beta CDR3 sequences were amplified from RNA transcripts. HTBI primers were the set used in a first-round RT-PCR of the TCR CDR3. MiXCR, run by TCRdb on the multiplex PCR reads, gives a single entry per CDR3 protein. Of hundreds of thousands of distinct CDR3 sequences in the sample, approximately 15% are singletons; the top ten hold 5% to 7%. The chain links TRBV20-1 to TRBJ1-2; a possible D gene is TRBD1 (5 bases). The sample consisted of blood. The clonotype was recovered from a woman aged 25 to 39 with Graves' hyperthyroidism that later progressed to Graves' ophthalmopathy. CDR3 residues: CSARAGDLYGYTF. Written as DNA, the CDR3 is TGCAGTGCTAGAGCGGGGGATCTCTATGGCTACACCTTC.